These 3 T cell receptor beta chains share one sample of origin, sequenced in a study of OX40 agonist ivuxolimab in advanced cancers. The repertoire was sequenced with immunoSEQ multiplex PCR; TCRdb's copy has only in-frame clones and lacks some. Found here are 55,000 to 70,000 clones, about 82% of them singletons; the top ten hold about a tenth. The specimen was CD4+ or CD8+ T cells sorted from blood, collected in a trial of the OX40 agonist ivuxolimab. These receptors were obtained from an adult with an advanced solid tumor such as melanoma, head and neck, liver or kidney cancer.

The chain has TRBV9 and TRBJ2-3; unclear D gene. Trimming took 4 bases from V and 0 from J, leaving 6 bases between them. Germline loops: CDR1 SGDLS, CDR2 YYNGEE. The CDR3 length is 13 residues. CDR3 sequence reads: CASSTTSTDTQYF. DNA for the CDR3: TGTGCCAGCAGCACTACCAGCACAGATACGCAGTATTTT.

This clone has just a few counts. This chain joins TRBV2 and TRBJ1-1; D not resolved. V was pared by 4 bases and J by 6 bases, with 12 bases between. Germline V gene sequence: CDR1 SNHLY, CDR2 FYNNEI. The CDR3 contains 13 residues. CDR3: CASSVESGAEAFF. DNA of the CDR3: TGTGCCAGCAGTGTGGAAAGTGGGGCTGAAGCTTTCTTT.

This chain connects TRBV6-5 to TRBJ1-2; possibly TRBD1 for D (5 bases). This CDR3 spans 16 amino acids. Between the trimmed V and J ends, which lost 0 bases and 6 bases, there was a span of 17 bases. Germline lookup yields CDR1 MNHEY and CDR2 SVGAGI. CDR3 sequence: CASSYSMGTVADGYTF. The CDR3 DNA reads TGTGCCAGCAGTTACTCGATGGGGACCGTGGCCGATGGCTACACCTTC.